This T cell receptor (beta chain) was identified during a study of blood T cell repertoires in COVID-19. Overall study: From T cells, B-cell-depleted T cells, or PBMCs came the material, which was cDNA or gDNA.

The V gene lost 2 bases and the J gene lost 8 bases, with 18 bases spanning the gap. The CDR3 sequence is 15 residues long. The V gene's germline CDR1 is MDHEN and CDR2 SYDVKM. Authors' analysis steps: Quantification of nucleated cells was approximated via reference gene primer amplification. Method: immunoSEQ multiplex PCR; TCRdb's copy keeps in-frame clones and lacks some. The V and J calls and clone size were taken over from that table, and D and trimming were inferred from the DNA. The sample lists just under 80,000 clones; approximately 78% were seen once. The chain combines TRBV28 with TRBJ1-2; TRBD1 is a possible D gene (5 bases). Sequencing was performed on peripheral blood. The receptor's source is a woman aged 70-85 years with acute or convalescent COVID-19. CDR3 amino acids: CASSLVVRGGVGYTF. For the CDR3, the DNA is TGTGCCAGCAGTTTAGTTGTGCGTGGGGGGGTCGGCTACACCTTC.